These 19 T cell receptor beta chains were sequenced from one sample in a study of neurological immune-mediated disorders. Via MiXCR, TCRdb re-called the 5' RACE reads, giving one row per CDR3 protein. The table records some 80,000 distinct CDR3 sequences, 3.5% to 5.5% of them present only once. Time point meaning: longitudinal time-point 3. Sequenced sample: PBMCs. All receptors come from a woman aged 55 to 70 with multiple sclerosis.

This clonotype has ten or more counts. V is TRBV7-2 and J is TRBJ1-5, with unresolved D. Deletions cut 5 bases from V and 2 bases from J, with 16 bases between. This CDR3 has 16 amino acids. CDR1 is SGHTA and CDR2 is FQGNSA in the germline V gene. The CDR3 loop is CASSKEIHKGNQPQHF. CDR3 sequence (DNA): TGTGCCAGCAGCAAAGAGATCCACAAGGGCAATCAGCCCCAGCATTTT. Together with reference TRBV7-2 and TRBJ1-5, the CDR3 gives the full variable domain: GAGVSQSPSNKVTEKGKDVELRCDPISGHTALYWYRQSLGQGLEFLIYFQGNSAPDKSGLPSDRFSAERTGGSVSTLTIQRTQQEDSAVYLCASSKEIHKGNQPQHFGDGTRLSIL.

This clonotype was detected only once. The chain has TRBV29-1 and TRBJ1-2; no clear D. V lost 4 bases to trimming and J lost 6 bases, with 12 bases between them. This CDR3 spans 12 amino acids. CDR1 is SQVTM and CDR2 is ANQGSEA in the germline V gene. In nucleotides, the CDR3 is TGCAGCGTTGCACAGAGAAGGCATGGCTACACCTTC. This encodes CSVAQRRHGYTF.

This clonotype was counted many times. The chain recombines TRBV12-3 or TRBV12-4 with TRBJ2-7; 12 bases align to TRBD1. The CDR3 loop spans 15 amino acids. Trimming took 8 bases from V and 7 from J; bases not matched to a gene: 12. Here the CDR3 DNA reads TGTGCCAGCTCTTTTGGGACAGGGGGCTATTGGGAGCAGTACTTC. Translating gives CASSFGTGGYWEQYF.

At least ten counts were recorded for this clonotype. The CDR3 sequence is CASSNGQGGDEQYF. The CDR3 DNA follows: TGTGCCAGCAGCAACGGACAGGGTGGCGACGAGCAGTACTTC. The chain is built from TRBV7-8 and TRBJ2-7; 8 bases map to TRBD1. Looked up from germline, CDR1 is SGHVS and CDR2 is FQNEAQ. V lost 5 bases, J lost 5 bases, and 8 bases stayed unmatched. There are 14 residues in the CDR3.

At least ten counts were recorded for this clonotype. The CDR3 sequence: CSASETGRVNQPQHF. CDR3 sequence (DNA): TGCAGTGCTTCCGAGACAGGGCGGGTCAATCAGCCCCAGCATTTT. The chain combines TRBV20-1 with TRBJ1-5; 7 bases are a match to TRBD1. Germline trimming cut 5 bases from V and 3 bases from J; bases unmatched to any gene: 10. This CDR3 spans 15 amino acids. Per germline, CDR1 DFQATT and CDR2 SNEGSKA (reference sequence).

This clonotype was seen at least ten times. The J gene is TRBJ2-2, the V gene TRBV7-6; possibly TRBD1 for D (6 bases). Trimming took 1 base from V and 4 from J, leaving 10 bases between them. The CDR3 spans 15 residues. Looked up from germline, CDR1 is SGHVS and CDR2 is FNYEAQ. The CDR3 nucleotides read TGTGCCAGCAGCTTAGGAACAGGGAGCACCGGGGAGCTGTTTTTT. Encoded protein: CASSLGTGSTGELFF.

This clonotype was seen many times. The rearrangement joins TRBV4-2 to TRBJ1-2, with 8 positions matching TRBD1. The CDR3 is made up of 16 amino acids. Germline CDR1 LGHNA, CDR2 YNFKEQ. V shed 1 base and J 4 bases; nucleotides not matched to a gene: 8. CDR3 region: CASSQVGTGQVYGYTF. CDR3 sequence (DNA): TGTGCCAGCAGCCAAGTCGGGACGGGACAGGTCTATGGCTACACCTTC.

This clonotype appeared many times. V is TRBV5-8 and J is TRBJ1-1, with D maybe TRBD1 (6 bases). Trimming pared 2 bases from V and 13 bases from J, leaving 21 bases between. CDR1 and CDR2 from the germline V gene are SGHTS and YDEGEE. The CDR3 consists of 14 residues. The CDR3 loop reads CASSFSDSRIIGFF. The CDR3 DNA sequence: TGTGCCAGCAGCTTCTCGGACAGTCGGATAATTGGTTTCTTT.

This clonotype was picked up a small number of times. In nucleotides, the CDR3 is TGTGCCAGCAGCCAAGATTTGGGGTTTTTGGGTGAAAAACTGTTTTTT. It translates to CASSQDLGFLGEKLFF. The rearrangement joins TRBV3-1 to TRBJ1-4, with D hard to call. V was clipped by 0 bases and J by 7 bases, with 15 bases between them. Germline V CDR1 and CDR2: LGHDT, YNNKEL (reference sequence). This CDR3 is 16 amino acids long. Variable domain in full (rest from reference TRBV3-1 and TRBJ1-4): DTAVSQTPKYLVTQMGNDKSIKCEQNLGHDTMYWYKQDSKKFLKIMFSYNNKELIINETVPNRFSPKSPDKAHLNLHINSLELGDSAVYFCASSQDLGFLGEKLFFGSGTQLSVL.

This clonotype was seen at least ten times. V is TRBV12-3 or TRBV12-4 and J is TRBJ1-1; D may be TRBD1 (6 bases). V lost 7 bases and J 11 bases, leaving 17 bases between the germline ends. The CDR3 consists of 12 residues. CDR3 sequence (DNA): TGTGCCAGCACCCTGGGGGCCCAGCGCGCTTTCTTT. Its translation is CASTLGAQRAFF.

This clonotype has at least ten counts. This sequence joins TRBV12-3 or TRBV12-4 and TRBJ2-3; 8 nucleotides line up with TRBD1. Trimming took 7 bases from V and 6 from J; bases not matched to a gene: 9. The CDR3 is made up of 14 amino acids. The CDR3, as DNA: TGTGCCAGCACCCTCGCAGGGGGCGCGGATACGCAGTATTTT. It codes for CASTLAGGADTQYF.

The sample holds many counts of this clonotype. The V call is TRBV10-3, the J call TRBJ1-5, with D uncertain. V lost 0 bases, J lost 2 bases, and 20 bases lay in between. Germline lookup yields CDR1 ENHRY and CDR2 SYGVKD. CDR3 length: 19 residues. In DNA form, the CDR3 reads TGTGCCATCAGTGAGTCGAGTGCAAGGATGTCGAGTGGCAATCAGCCCCAGCATTTT. Its protein is CAISESSARMSSGNQPQHF.

The table lists this clonotype with many counts. The chain carries TRBV5-1 and TRBJ1-1; possible D gene TRBD1, 5 bases. The CDR3 has 15 residues. Trimming removed 2 bases at V and 2 bases at J, with 13 bases between. Germline loops: CDR1 SGHRS, CDR2 YFSETQ. The CDR3 reads CASSLMTASNTEAFF. In DNA form, the CDR3 reads TGCGCCAGCAGCTTAATGACAGCCTCCAACACTGAAGCTTTCTTT.

This clonotype was counted many times. V is TRBV20-1 and J is TRBJ1-5; D uncertain. With 3 bases removed from V and 2 bases from J, the gap between germline ends came to 14 bases. From germline, CDR1 is DFQATT and CDR2 SNEGSKA (reference sequence). This CDR3 region has 15 residues. CDR3 DNA: TGCAGTGCTAGTCAGGCAGGCCTTCGCAATCAGCCCCAGCATTTT. Residues: CSASQAGLRNQPQHF.

The table lists this clonotype with many counts. V gene TRBV29-1 combines with J gene TRBJ2-5, with 7 bases that match TRBD2. J gave up 4 bases and V 2 bases, and 7 bases lay outside the gene matches. CDR3 length: 14 amino acids. Germline CDR1 and CDR2: SQVTM and ANQGSEA. Here the CDR3 reads CSVEQDRGGETQYF. The DNA of the CDR3 is TGCAGCGTTGAACAGGACCGCGGGGGAGAGACCCAGTACTTC.

This clonotype was observed at least ten times. The chain recombines TRBV29-1 with TRBJ2-3, with a weak D call TRBD2 (6 bases). Trimming left V 7 bases short and J 3 bases short, with 20 bases between. Germline loops: CDR1 SQVTM, CDR2 ANQGSEA. The CDR3 runs 15 residues. CDR3 residues: CSAILPLGTTDTQYF. The CDR3 DNA reads as TGCAGCGCAATACTACCGTTGGGGACTACAGATACGCAGTATTTT.

This clonotype was detected ten times or more. The rearrangement uses TRBV6-6 and TRBJ2-7; D may be TRBD2 (7 bases). Trimming took off 7 bases at V and 0 bases at J, with 19 bases between the two ends. The CDR3 has 16 residues. Germline CDR1 MNHNY, CDR2 SVGAGI (reference sequence). CDR3 DNA sequence: TGTGCCAGCACCATCGGGGCGGGGGCTAACTCCTACGAGCAGTACTTC. Residues: CASTIGAGANSYEQYF.

This clonotype appeared many times. The rearrangement links TRBV14 to TRBJ2-3, with D uncertain. This CDR3 has 14 amino acids. Germline loops: CDR1 SGHDN, CDR2 FVKESK. V lost 1 base and J 4 bases, leaving 9 bases between the germline ends. The chain's CDR3 is CASSQVSVSDTQYF. CDR3 in DNA: TGTGCCAGCAGCCAAGTTTCGGTGTCAGATACGCAGTATTTT.

This clonotype was seen at least ten times. The V call is TRBV5-1, the J call TRBJ2-1; 7 bases agree with TRBD1. Germline-derived CDR1 and CDR2 are SGHRS and YFSETQ. With V trimmed by 2 bases and J by 4 bases, 6 bases remained unmatched. The CDR3 extends over 15 amino acids. This CDR3 is CASSFRDSNYNEQFF. The CDR3 coding sequence is TGCGCCAGCAGCTTCCGGGACAGCAATTACAATGAGCAGTTCTTC.